In this sample, the clone carrying this TCR beta chain turned up a few times. The sample belongs to a study of molecular identifiers for immune sequencing clone quantification. From germline, CDR1 is SGHTA and CDR2 FQGNSA. The CDR3 length is 14 residues. Trimming took 5 bases from V and 6 from J; bases not matched to a gene: 9. The use of previously described methods and listed TCR primers produced the bulk TCR libraries. One entry per CDR3 protein results from TCRdb running MiXCR on the PCR reads. The table records over 550,000 distinct CDR3 sequences, about 25% of them present only once. The sequence was collected from a human donor in good health. Some libraries in this study had Jurkat cell RNA spiked in. The sequenced sample consisted of naive CD8+ T cells from blood, with Jurkat cell RNA spiked in. Subset meaning: FACS-sorted CD8+CD4-CCR7+CD45RA+ naive T cells. The gene calls are TRBV7-2 and TRBJ2-7; 8 bases are a match to TRBD1. CDR3 DNA: TGTGCCAGCAGCCCCGACCGGACAGGGTTCGAGCAGTACTTC. It translates to CASSPDRTGFEQYF.